A selection of T cell receptor beta chains follows, all from one sample in a study of T cells in Graves' hyperthyroidism and ophthalmopathy. One entry per CDR3 protein results from TCRdb running MiXCR on the multiplex PCR reads. The sample consists of roughly 740,000 distinct CDR3 sequences, 15% to 20% of them appearing once. The sample consisted of blood. These receptors all stem from a man aged 18 to 30 with Graves' hyperthyroidism. Each CDR3 is given with its conserved first and last residue. D genes are given only for firm matches. Expanded clones are given a class, and other clones once, few, many or no size at all.

abundance	v_gene	d_gene	j_gene	CDR3aa	CDR3nt
many	TRBV11-2	.	TRBJ2-5	CASSPRRQETQYF	TGTGCCAGCAGCCCTCGGCGCCAAGAGACCCAGTACTTC
few	TRBV30	.	TRBJ2-1	CAWSAPEQSSYNEQFF	TGTGCCTGGAGTGCGCCCGAGCAGAGCTCCTACAATGAGCAGTTCTTC
.	TRBV28	TRBD1	TRBJ2-7	CASTNRGTLSYEQYF	TGTGCCAGCACCAACAGGGGTACCCTCTCCTACGAGCAGTACTTC
.	TRBV30	TRBD2	TRBJ2-3	CAWSAGGGADRNTQYF	TGTGCCTGGAGTGCCGGGGGGGGGGCTGACCGTAATACGCAGTATTTT
many	TRBV11-2	TRBD2	TRBJ2-5	CASSLDLAGVGETQYF	TGTGCCAGCAGCTTAGATCTGGCGGGAGTCGGGGAGACCCAGTACTTC
.	TRBV24-1	.	TRBJ1-1	CATSDHGSNTEAFF	TGTGCCACCAGTGATCACGGATCAAACACTGAAGCTTTCTTT
many	TRBV5-1	.	TRBJ1-2	CASSLKQGNYGYTF	TGCGCCAGCAGCTTGAAACAGGGAAACTATGGCTACACCTTC
many	TRBV18	.	TRBJ1-5	CASSQMGNQPQHF	TGTGCCAGCTCACAGATGGGCAATCAGCCCCAGCATTTT
many	TRBV7-8	.	TRBJ2-5	CASSLEAPVWGSKETQYF	TGTGCCAGCAGCTTAGAAGCCCCTGTGTGGGGGAGTAAAGAGACCCAGTACTTC
few	TRBV10-3	.	TRBJ1-4	CAIRVNEKLFF	TGTGCCATCAGGGTGAATGAAAAACTGTTTTTT
few	TRBV6-1	.	TRBJ2-1	CASVTGTSSYNEQFF	TGTGCCAGCGTTACCGGGACCAGCTCCTACAATGAGCAGTTCTTC
few	TRBV7-8	.	TRBJ2-7	CASSTLQRYEQYF	TGTGCCAGCAGCACACTACAGCGCTACGAGCAGTACTTC
many	TRBV6-2/TRBV6-3	.	TRBJ2-7	CASSSTGLRGGYEQYF	TGTGCCAGCAGTTCCACCGGGCTAAGGGGTGGATACGAGCAGTACTTC
many	TRBV7-2	.	TRBJ2-2	CASTTYGAGELFF	TGTGCCAGCACCACCTACGGGGCCGGGGAGCTGTTTTTT
many	TRBV14	.	TRBJ1-1	CASSQGPRVVTEAFF	TGTGCCAGCAGCCAAGGGCCCAGGGTCGTGACTGAAGCTTTCTTT